These 5 T cell receptor beta chains were sequenced from one sample in a study of blood T cell repertoires in COVID-19. Sequencing used immunoSEQ multiplex PCR; TCRdb keeps in-frame clones, though not all of them. The data show tens of thousands of clones, with about 80% seen just once and 9.5% to 15% held by the top ten. Sequencing input: peripheral blood. All receptors derive from a human donor in a cohort sampled during active COVID-19.

The chain has TRBV5-5 and TRBJ2-5; D might be TRBD2 (5 bases). Germline V CDR1 and CDR2: SGHKS, YYEKEE (reference sequence). Trimming took 4 bases from V and 2 from J, leaving 9 bases between them. There are 13 residues in the CDR3. The CDR3 region is CASSRGRQETQYF. The CDR3 region has the DNA TGTGCCAGCAGCCGCGGGCGACAAGAGACCCAGTACTTC. Looking up the rest from reference TRBV5-5 and TRBJ2-5 gives the full variable domain: DAGVTQSPTHLIKTRGQQVTLRCSPISGHKSVSWYQQVLGQGPQFIFQYYEKEERGRGNFPDRFSARQFPNYSSELNVNALLLGDSALYLCASSRGRQETQYFGPGTRLLVL.

The chain employs TRBV5-1 and TRBJ2-7; D might be TRBD1 or TRBD2, each matching 5 bases. Trimming cost V 4 bases and J 7 bases, with 21 bases left between them. Germline CDR1 is SGHRS and CDR2 is YFSETQ. The CDR3 length is 15 residues. The CDR3 DNA reads as TGCGCCAGCAGCCTGGGACCCCTAGGCGCCGAGGAGCAGTACTTC. Protein sequence: CASSLGPLGAEEQYF.

V gene TRBV11-2 combines with J gene TRBJ1-1, with 11 bases fitting TRBD1. From germline, CDR1 is SGHAT and CDR2 FQNNGV. The CDR3 is 13 amino acids. With V trimmed by 1 base and J by 10 bases, 2 bases remained unmatched. The CDR3 here is CASSLGTGGVAFF. Here the CDR3 DNA reads TGTGCCAGCAGCTTAGGGACAGGGGGCGTAGCTTTCTTT.

This rearrangement joins TRBV6-5 to TRBJ2-6; no clear D. Germline CDR1 reads MNHEY; CDR2 reads SVGAGI. This CDR3 has 14 amino acids. V was shortened by 10 bases and J by 0 bases, with 10 bases between the two germline ends. CDR3 in DNA: TGTGCCACAAGACGGAGCTCTGGGGCCAACGTCCTGACTTTC. Translated: CATRRSSGANVLTF.

This clone was seen a single time. The chain combines TRBV3-1 (or the pseudogene TRBV3-2) with TRBJ1-3; D is undetermined. This CDR3 has 15 amino acids. V was cut by 5 bases and J by 0 bases, with 11 bases left in between. In germline, CDR1 is LGHDT, CDR2 YNNKEL (reference sequence). The CDR3 nucleotides are TGTGCCAGCAGCTACCGAGTAACCTCTGGAAACACCATATATTTT. Its translation: CASSYRVTSGNTIYF.